The sequence of this T cell receptor (beta chain) was determined in a study of T cells after somatic rescue of genetic block. Measured with immunoSEQ multiplex PCR; TCRdb has only the in-frame clones, and not every one. The sample lists roughly 67,000 clones; less than 95% were seen once. The CDR3 is made up of 14 amino acids. Unmatched junction bases numbered 8, after V lost 9 bases and J lost 2 bases. Germline values: CDR1 SGHRS, CDR2 YFSETQ. Material for sequencing was peripheral blood mononuclear cells (PBMCs). This TCR came from a man aged 40-55 years. The rearrangement uses TRBV5-1 and TRBJ2-1; 7 bases match TRBD2. Here the CDR3 reads CATYKRGTYNEQFF. For the CDR3, the DNA is TGCGCCACCTACAAGCGGGGAACCTACAATGAGCAGTTCTTC.